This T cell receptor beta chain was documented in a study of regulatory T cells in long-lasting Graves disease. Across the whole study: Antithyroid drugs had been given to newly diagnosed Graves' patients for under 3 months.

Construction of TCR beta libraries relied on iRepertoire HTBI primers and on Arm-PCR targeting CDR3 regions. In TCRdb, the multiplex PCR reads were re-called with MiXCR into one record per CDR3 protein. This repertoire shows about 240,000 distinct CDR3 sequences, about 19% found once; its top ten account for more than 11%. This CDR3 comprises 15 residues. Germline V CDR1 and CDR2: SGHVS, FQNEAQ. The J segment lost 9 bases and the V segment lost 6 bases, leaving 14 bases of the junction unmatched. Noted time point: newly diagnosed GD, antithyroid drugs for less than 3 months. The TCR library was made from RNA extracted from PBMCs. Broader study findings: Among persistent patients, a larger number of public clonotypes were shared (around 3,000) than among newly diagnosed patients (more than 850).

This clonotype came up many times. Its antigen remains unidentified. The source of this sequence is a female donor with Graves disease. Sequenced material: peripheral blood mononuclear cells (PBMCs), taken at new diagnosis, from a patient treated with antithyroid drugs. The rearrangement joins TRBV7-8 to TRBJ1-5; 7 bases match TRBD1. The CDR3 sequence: CASRLSIGTDGPQHF. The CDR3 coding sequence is TGTGCCAGCAGGCTCTCGATCGGGACAGATGGGCCCCAGCATTTT.